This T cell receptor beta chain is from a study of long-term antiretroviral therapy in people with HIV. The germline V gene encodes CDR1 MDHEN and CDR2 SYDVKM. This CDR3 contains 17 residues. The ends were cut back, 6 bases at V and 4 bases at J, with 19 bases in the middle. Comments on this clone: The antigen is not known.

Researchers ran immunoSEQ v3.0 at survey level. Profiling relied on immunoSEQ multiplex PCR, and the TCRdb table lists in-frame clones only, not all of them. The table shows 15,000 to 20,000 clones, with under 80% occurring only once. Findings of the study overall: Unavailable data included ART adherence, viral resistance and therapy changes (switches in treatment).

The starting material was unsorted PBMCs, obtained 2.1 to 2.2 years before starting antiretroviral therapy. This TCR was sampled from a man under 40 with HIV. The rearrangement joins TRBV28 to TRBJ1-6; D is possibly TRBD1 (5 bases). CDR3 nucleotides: TGTGCCAGCAGAGGGTTCACAGGCGCCTCTTATAATTCACCCCTCCACTTT. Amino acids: CASRGFTGASYNSPLHF.